Sequencing of this T cell receptor beta chain was carried out in a study of vaccination effects on CD4 cells after COVID-19. Study-level information: Before any sequencing was done, the ViraFEST assay used viral peptide pools to expand antigen-specific CD4+ T cells. Following the second dose by a median of 72 days, the post-vaccine samples were obtained. Convalescent patients (three in total) were sampled early and late after vaccination. The study's findings and limits: Among infection- and vaccine-induced clones, marked clonal contraction occurred late after vaccination.

Following an approximately ten-day culture, CD4+ T cells were purified. According to PCR results, the person was infected with SARS-CoV-2 between March and December 2020. Two doses of BNT162b2 or mRNA-1273 vaccine were administered to participants. Turning to this clone: Antigen specificity is unknown.

The ends lost 4 bases at V and 1 base at J; junction bases unmatched: 4. Germline V gene data show CDR1 as LGHNA and CDR2 as YNFKEQ. CDR3 length equals 15 residues. Produced via immunoSEQ multiplex PCR; TCRdb's table is partial and in-frame only. This table has tens of thousands of clones, about 68% appearing once. This TCR derives from a human donor who had a prior SARS-CoV-2 infection. This specimen was CD4+ T cells from PBMCs cultured without peptide, taken after COVID-19 vaccination. The genes are TRBV4-2 and TRBJ2-5; 9 nucleotides agree with TRBD2. The CDR3 DNA is TGTGCCAGCAGCCTCGAGACTAGCGGCCAAGAGACCCAGTACTTC. This codes for CASSLETSGQETQYF.